This TCR beta chain was sequenced in a study of blood T cell repertoires in COVID-19. Study in general: The United States, Italy and Spain provided the acute and convalescent COVID-19 samples. T cells, B-cell-depleted T cells, or PBMCs provided the cDNA or gDNA that served as material.

Original processing methods: Counts of nucleated cells, estimated from reference gene primer amplification, were obtained. This table comes from immunoSEQ multiplex PCR, and its TCRdb copy is limited to in-frame clones, with some not included. The V and J calls and clone size were taken over from that table, and D and trimming were inferred from the DNA. Of 450,000 to 500,000 clones listed, roughly nine tenths were seen once; the top ten hold around 7.9%. The J segment lost 5 bases and the V segment lost 4 bases, leaving 6 bases of the junction unmatched. CDR1 is GTSNPN, CDR2 SVGIG, per germline (reference sequence). The CDR3 is 13 amino acids.

The sequencing sample was made of PBMCs or T cells enriched from blood (not recorded which). The receptor's source is a woman aged 60-75 years who had recovered from COVID-19. The V call is TRBV30, the J call TRBJ2-3; TRBD2 matches 7 bases. In DNA form, the CDR3 reads TGTGCCTGGAAGGGCGGGGGTCTAGATACGCAGTATTTT. Its translation is CAWKGGGLDTQYF.